This T cell receptor beta chain was recorded in a study of Ad26.COV2.S vaccination and SARS-CoV-2 variants. Germline CDR1 reads SGHAT; CDR2 reads FQNNGV. The CDR3 loop spans 16 amino acids. Deletions cut 3 bases from V and 6 bases from J, with 20 bases between. In regard to this clone: What it recognizes is unknown.

This table comes from immunoSEQ multiplex PCR, and its TCRdb copy is limited to in-frame clones, with some not included. The repertoire holds 300,000 to 350,000 clones, roughly 90% seen once, with 5.5% in the top ten. Described treatment: approximately 18 received Ad26.COV2.S at low or high dose, single or two shots; a few received placebo; per-sample allocation not given. Sampling was done on day 63 after the first vaccine or placebo injection. Cohort 1b enrolled adults aged 18-55 years in Boston. Immunization relied on an Ad26 vector, which expressed Wuhan-strain SARS-CoV-2 spike. Notes on the study in general: Higher spike-specific TCR breadth was found in vaccine recipients than in placebo recipients. Substantial response breadth was reportedly seen for spike-specific CD8+ and CD4+ T cells after vaccination.

Sequenced here: peripheral blood, sampled in a trial of Ad26.COV2.S vaccine versus placebo. The V and J genes are TRBV11-2 and TRBJ2-5; D is possibly TRBD1 (6 bases). This TCR was sampled from a person aged 18 to 59 who received the Ad26.COV2.S COVID-19 vaccine or a placebo. The CDR3: CASSFDTGKKLKTQYF. CDR3 coding DNA: TGTGCCAGCAGCTTTGACACAGGGAAGAAACTAAAGACCCAGTACTTC.